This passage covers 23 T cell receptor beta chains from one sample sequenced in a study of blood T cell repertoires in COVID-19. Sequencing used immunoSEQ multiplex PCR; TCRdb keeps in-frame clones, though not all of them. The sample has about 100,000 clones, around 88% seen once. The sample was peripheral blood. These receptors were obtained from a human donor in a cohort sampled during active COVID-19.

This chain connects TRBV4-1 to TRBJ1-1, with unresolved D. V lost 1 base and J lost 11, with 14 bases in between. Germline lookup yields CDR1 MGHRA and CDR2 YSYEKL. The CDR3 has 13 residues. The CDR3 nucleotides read TGCGCCAGCAGCCAAGTCGGCTACAGTGGGGCTTTCTTT. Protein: CASSQVGYSGAFF.

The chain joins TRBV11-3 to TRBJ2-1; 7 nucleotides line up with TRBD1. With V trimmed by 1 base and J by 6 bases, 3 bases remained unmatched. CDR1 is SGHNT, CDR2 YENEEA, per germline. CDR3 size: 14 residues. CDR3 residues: CASSLGGTVNEQFF. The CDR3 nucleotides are TGTGCCAGCAGCTTAGGTGGGACAGTCAATGAGCAGTTCTTC. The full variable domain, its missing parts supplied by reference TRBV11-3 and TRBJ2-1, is EAGVVQSPRYKIIEKKQPVAFWCNPISGHNTLYWYLQNLGQGPELLIRYENEEAVDDSQLPKDRFSAERLKGVDSTLKIQPAELGDSAVYLCASSLGGTVNEQFFGPGTRLTVL.

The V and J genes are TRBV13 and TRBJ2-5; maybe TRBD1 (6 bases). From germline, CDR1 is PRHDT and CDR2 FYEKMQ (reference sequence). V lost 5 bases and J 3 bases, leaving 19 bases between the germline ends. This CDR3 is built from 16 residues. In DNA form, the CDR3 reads TGTGCCAGCAGCCCTAGAGGATGGACAGCCGAAGAGACCCAGTACTTC. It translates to CASSPRGWTAEETQYF.

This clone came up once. The CDR3 sequence is CATSRETRGANVLTF. The CDR3, as DNA: TGTGCCACCAGCAGAGAAACGAGGGGGGCCAACGTCCTGACTTTC. The V call is TRBV15, the J call TRBJ2-6; D gene uncertain. This CDR3 contains 15 residues. CDR1 and CDR2 from the germline V gene are LNHNV and YYDKDF (reference sequence). The ends were cut back, 0 bases at V and 4 bases at J, with 7 bases in the middle.

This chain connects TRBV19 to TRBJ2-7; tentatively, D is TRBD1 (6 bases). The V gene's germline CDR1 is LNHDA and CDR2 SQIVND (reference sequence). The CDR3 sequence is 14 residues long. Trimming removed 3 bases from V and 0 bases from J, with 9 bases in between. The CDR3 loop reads CASSIEGDSYEQYF. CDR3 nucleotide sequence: TGTGCCAGTAGTATCGAGGGGGACTCCTACGAGCAGTACTTC.

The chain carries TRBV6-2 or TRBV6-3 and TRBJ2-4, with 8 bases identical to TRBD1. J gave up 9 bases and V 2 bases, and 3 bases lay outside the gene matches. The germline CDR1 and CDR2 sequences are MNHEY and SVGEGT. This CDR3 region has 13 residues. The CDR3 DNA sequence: TGTGCCAGCAGTTACGGGACAGGCCCCATTCAGTACTTC. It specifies CASSYGTGPIQYF.

The CDR3, as DNA: TGCAGTGCTAGAGATCCCTTTGAGCAGTTCTTC. This sequence encodes CSARDPFEQFF. The chain links TRBV20-1 to TRBJ2-1; no reliable D call. Trimming removed 0 bases at V and 9 bases at J, with 6 bases between. There are 11 residues in the CDR3. Germline V lookup: CDR1 DFQATT, CDR2 SNEGSKA (reference sequence).

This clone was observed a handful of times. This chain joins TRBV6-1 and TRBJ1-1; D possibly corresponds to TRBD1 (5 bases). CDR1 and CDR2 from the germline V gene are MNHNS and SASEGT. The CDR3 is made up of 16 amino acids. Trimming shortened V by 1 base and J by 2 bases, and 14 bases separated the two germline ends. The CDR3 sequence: CASSEDIGGGNTEAFF. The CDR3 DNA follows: TGTGCCAGCAGTGAAGACATCGGGGGAGGTAACACTGAAGCTTTCTTT.

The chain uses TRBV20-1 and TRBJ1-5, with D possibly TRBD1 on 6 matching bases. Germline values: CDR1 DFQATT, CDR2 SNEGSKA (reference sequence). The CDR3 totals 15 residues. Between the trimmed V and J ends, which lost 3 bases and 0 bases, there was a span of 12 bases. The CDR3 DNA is TGCAGTGCTAGTACAGGGTCTTATAGCAATCAGCCCCAGCATTTT. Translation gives CSASTGSYSNQPQHF.

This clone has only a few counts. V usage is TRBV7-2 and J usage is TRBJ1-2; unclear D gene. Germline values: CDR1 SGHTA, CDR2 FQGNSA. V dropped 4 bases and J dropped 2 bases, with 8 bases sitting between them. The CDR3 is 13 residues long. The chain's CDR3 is CASSSMRNYGYTF. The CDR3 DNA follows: TGTGCCAGCAGCTCTATGCGAAACTATGGCTACACCTTC.

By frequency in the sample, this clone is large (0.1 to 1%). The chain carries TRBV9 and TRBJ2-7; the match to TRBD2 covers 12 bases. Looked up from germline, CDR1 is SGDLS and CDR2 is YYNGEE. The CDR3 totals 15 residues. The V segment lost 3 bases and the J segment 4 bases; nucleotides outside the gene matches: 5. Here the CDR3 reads CASSGGLAGSYEQYF. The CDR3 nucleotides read TGTGCCAGCAGCGGAGGACTAGCGGGATCGTACGAGCAGTACTTC.

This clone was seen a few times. DNA for the CDR3: TGTGCCAGCGGGGAGTTCGACGAGCAGTACTTC. It yields the protein CASGEFDEQYF. The chain has TRBV27 and TRBJ2-7; possible D gene TRBD2, 5 bases. V was shortened by 8 bases and J by 5 bases, with 10 bases between the two germline ends. This CDR3 region has 11 residues. Germline V gives CDR1 MNHEY, CDR2 SMNVEV (reference sequence).

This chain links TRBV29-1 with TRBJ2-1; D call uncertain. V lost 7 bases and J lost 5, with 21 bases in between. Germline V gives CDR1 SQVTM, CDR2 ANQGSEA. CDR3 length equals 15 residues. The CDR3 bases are TGCAGCGCCCTTCCCCGCGGTAGGTGGGACAATGAGCAGTTCTTC. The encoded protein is CSALPRGRWDNEQFF.

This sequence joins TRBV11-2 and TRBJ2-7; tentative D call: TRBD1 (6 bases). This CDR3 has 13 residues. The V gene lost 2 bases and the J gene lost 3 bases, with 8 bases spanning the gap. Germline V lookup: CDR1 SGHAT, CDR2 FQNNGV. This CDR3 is CASSLQGYYEQYF. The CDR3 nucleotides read TGTGCCAGCAGCTTACAGGGGTACTACGAGCAGTACTTC.

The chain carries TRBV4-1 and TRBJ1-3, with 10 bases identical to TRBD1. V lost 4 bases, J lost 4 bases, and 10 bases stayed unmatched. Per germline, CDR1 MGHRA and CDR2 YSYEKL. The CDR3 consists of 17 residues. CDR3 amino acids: CASSRGGDRGPGNTIYF. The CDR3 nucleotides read TGCGCCAGCAGCCGGGGCGGAGACAGGGGGCCAGGAAACACCATATATTTT.

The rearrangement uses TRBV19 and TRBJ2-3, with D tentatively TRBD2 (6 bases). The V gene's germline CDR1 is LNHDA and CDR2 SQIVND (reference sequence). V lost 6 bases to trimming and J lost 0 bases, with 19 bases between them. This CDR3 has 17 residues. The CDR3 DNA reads TGTGCCAGTAGACCCGGCGGATTAGCGGTTAGCACAGATACGCAGTATTTT. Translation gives CASRPGGLAVSTDTQYF.

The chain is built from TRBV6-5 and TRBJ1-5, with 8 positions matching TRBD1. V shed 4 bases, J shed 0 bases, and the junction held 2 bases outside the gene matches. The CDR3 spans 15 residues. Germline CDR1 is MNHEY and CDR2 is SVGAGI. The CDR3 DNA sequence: TGTGCCAGCAGTTCGACAGGGGATAGCAATCAGCCCCAGCATTTT. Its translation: CASSSTGDSNQPQHF.

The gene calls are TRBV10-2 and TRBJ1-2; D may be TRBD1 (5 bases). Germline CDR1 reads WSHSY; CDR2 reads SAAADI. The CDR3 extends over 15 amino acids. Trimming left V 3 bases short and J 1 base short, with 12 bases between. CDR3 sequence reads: CASSESSQGNYGYTF. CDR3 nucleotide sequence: TGCGCCAGCAGTGAATCCTCCCAGGGTAACTATGGCTACACCTTC.

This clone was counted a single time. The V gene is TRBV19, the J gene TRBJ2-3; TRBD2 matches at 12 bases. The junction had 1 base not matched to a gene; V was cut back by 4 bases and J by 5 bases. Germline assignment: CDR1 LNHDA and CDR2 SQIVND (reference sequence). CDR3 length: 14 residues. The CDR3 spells CASSTTSGRDTQYF. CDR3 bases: TGTGCCAGTAGTACGACTAGCGGGAGAGATACGCAGTATTTT.

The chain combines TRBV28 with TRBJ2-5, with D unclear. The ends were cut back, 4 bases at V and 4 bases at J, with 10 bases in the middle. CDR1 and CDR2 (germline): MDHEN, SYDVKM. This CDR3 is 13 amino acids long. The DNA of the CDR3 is TGTGCCAGCAGTTCTGGAGTCTCAGAGACCCAGTACTTC. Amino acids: CASSSGVSETQYF. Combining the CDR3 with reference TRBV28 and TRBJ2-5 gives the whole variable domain DVKVTQSSRYLVKRTGEKVFLECVQDMDHENMFWYRQDPGLGLRLIYFSYDVKMKEKGDIPEGYSVSREKKERFSLILESASTNQTSMYLCASSSGVSETQYFGPGTRLLVL.

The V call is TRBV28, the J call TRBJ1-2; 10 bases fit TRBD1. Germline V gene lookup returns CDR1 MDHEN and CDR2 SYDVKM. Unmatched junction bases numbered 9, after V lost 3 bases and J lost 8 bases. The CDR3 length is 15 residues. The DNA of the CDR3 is TGTGCCAGCAGTTTCGGACAGGGGGGTTTGAGGGGCTACACCTTC. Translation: CASSFGQGGLRGYTF.

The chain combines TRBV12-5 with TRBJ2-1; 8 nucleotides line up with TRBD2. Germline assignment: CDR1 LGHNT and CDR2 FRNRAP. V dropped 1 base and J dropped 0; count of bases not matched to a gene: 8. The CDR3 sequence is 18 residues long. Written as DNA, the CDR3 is TGTGCTAGTGGTTTGGGACAGCGGGGGTCTAGCTCCTACAATGAGCAGTTCTTC. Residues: CASGLGQRGSSSYNEQFF.

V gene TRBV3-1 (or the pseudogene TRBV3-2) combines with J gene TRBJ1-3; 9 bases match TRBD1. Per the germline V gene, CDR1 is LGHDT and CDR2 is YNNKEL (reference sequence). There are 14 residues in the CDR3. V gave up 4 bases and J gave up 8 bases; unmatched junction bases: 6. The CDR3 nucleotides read TGTGCCAGCAGCCGGGGACAGGGAACGGACACCATATATTTT. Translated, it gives CASSRGQGTDTIYF.